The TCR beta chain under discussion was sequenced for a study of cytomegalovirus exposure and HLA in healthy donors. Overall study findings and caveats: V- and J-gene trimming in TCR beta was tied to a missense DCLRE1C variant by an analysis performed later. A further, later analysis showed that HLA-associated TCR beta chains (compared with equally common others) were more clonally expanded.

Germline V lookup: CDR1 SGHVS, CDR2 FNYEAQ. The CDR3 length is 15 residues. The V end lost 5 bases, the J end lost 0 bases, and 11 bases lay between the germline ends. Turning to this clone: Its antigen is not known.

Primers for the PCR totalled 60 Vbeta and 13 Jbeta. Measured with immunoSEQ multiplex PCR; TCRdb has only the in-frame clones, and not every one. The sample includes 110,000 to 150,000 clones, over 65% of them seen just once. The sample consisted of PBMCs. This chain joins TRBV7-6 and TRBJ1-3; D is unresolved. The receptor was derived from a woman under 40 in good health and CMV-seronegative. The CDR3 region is CASSPLYSSGNTIYF. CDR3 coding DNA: TGTGCCAGCAGCCCCCTTTACAGCTCTGGAAACACCATATATTTT.